Presented here are 15 T cell receptor beta chains from one specimen sequenced in a study of cytomegalovirus exposure and HLA in healthy donors. Assay used: immunoSEQ multiplex PCR; TCRdb lists only in-frame clones, some missing. This sample yields 300,000 to 400,000 clones, of which 70% to 90% are seen a single time; around 0.8% belongs to the top ten. The material sequenced was PBMCs. These receptor sequences come from a woman younger than 30 in good health and CMV-seronegative.

The chain recombines TRBV29-1 with TRBJ2-7; D may be TRBD2 (6 bases). Germline V gene data show CDR1 as SQVTM and CDR2 as ANQGSEA. The CDR3 consists of 13 residues. V was trimmed by 1 base and J by 6 bases, leaving 13 bases between them. The CDR3 DNA reads TGCAGCGTTGAAGGGGGGGAAGGGCTCGAGCAGTACTTC. Protein: CSVEGGEGLEQYF.

J is TRBJ2-5 and V is TRBV15; tentatively, D is TRBD1 (5 bases). This CDR3 has 15 amino acids. The germline V and J ends were trimmed by 3 bases and 2 bases, with 13 bases remaining between them. The germline gives CDR1 LNHNV, CDR2 YYDKDF (reference sequence). The CDR3 loop is CATSSFGRTQETQYF. The CDR3 DNA reads as TGTGCCACCAGCAGTTTTGGACGGACACAAGAGACCCAGTACTTC.

This chain connects TRBV7-9 to TRBJ2-5; the match to TRBD2 covers 10 bases. This CDR3 comprises 16 residues. The germline CDR1 and CDR2 sequences are SEHNR and FQNEAQ (reference sequence). Trimming cost V 1 base and J 2 bases; bases outside gene matches: 4. CDR3 residues: CASSLGSGGKQETQYF. CDR3 bases: TGTGCCAGCAGCTTAGGTAGCGGGGGGAAGCAAGAGACCCAGTACTTC.

The genes are TRBV21-1 and TRBJ1-6. TRBV21-1 is a pseudogene segment. CDR3 size: 15 residues. The CDR3 DNA reads as TGTGCCAGCAGCAAAGCGTATGTCATTCGGTCACCCCTCCACTTT. It is translated as CASSKAYVIRSPLHF.

The rearrangement uses TRBV5-4 and TRBJ2-7, with 11 bases fitting TRBD2. V lost 6 bases, J lost 0 bases, and 2 bases stayed unmatched. This CDR3 region has 14 residues. Germline assignment: CDR1 SGHNT and CDR2 YYREEE (reference sequence). DNA of the CDR3: TGTGCCAGCACCACTAGCGGGGGCTCCTACGAGCAGTACTTC. It yields the protein CASTTSGGSYEQYF.

The chain carries TRBV7-9 and TRBJ1-2; TRBD1 matches 12 bases. The CDR3 totals 15 residues. V lost 3 bases and J lost 6; bases outside the gene matches: 5. Per the germline V gene, CDR1 is SEHNR and CDR2 is FQNEAQ (reference sequence). CDR3 region: CASSFPGTGGHGYTF. CDR3 nucleotide sequence: TGTGCCAGCAGCTTTCCCGGGACAGGGGGCCATGGCTACACCTTC.

V is TRBV6-1 and J is TRBJ2-2; D remains unclear. Germline V lookup: CDR1 MNHNS, CDR2 SASEGT. Trimming pared 1 base from V and 0 bases from J, leaving 12 bases between. This CDR3 contains 17 residues. CDR3 DNA sequence: TGTGCCAGCAGTGAAGGAGGCTACACCTCGAACACCGGGGAGCTGTTTTTT. Its protein is CASSEGGYTSNTGELFF.

The V and J genes are TRBV10-1 and TRBJ2-1; tentative D call: TRBD2 (5 bases). Germline V gives CDR1 WNHNN, CDR2 SYGVQD (reference sequence). V was pared by 0 bases and J by 1 base, with 7 bases between. The CDR3 is made up of 15 amino acids. CDR3 sequence: CASSESGRSYNEQFF. As DNA, the CDR3 is TGCGCCAGCAGTGAGTCGGGGAGATCCTACAATGAGCAGTTCTTC.

The chain links TRBV28 to TRBJ2-4, with D perhaps TRBD1 (6 bases). Germline CDR1 MDHEN, CDR2 SYDVKM. The CDR3 sequence is 16 residues long. V lost 7 bases and J 6 bases, leaving 22 bases between the germline ends. CDR3 bases: TGTGCCAGCACTGGGGGCAGATCCCGAGGAAGAAACATTCAGTACTTC. It encodes CASTGGRSRGRNIQYF.

The chain recombines TRBV6-4 with TRBJ2-1, with TRBD2 identical over 12 bases. In germline, CDR1 is MRHNA, CDR2 SNTAGT. The junction had 2 bases not matched to a gene; V was cut back by 2 bases and J by 3 bases. This CDR3 is built from 16 residues. Written as DNA, the CDR3 is TGTGCCAGCAGTGACACGACTAGCGGGAGCTACAATGAGCAGTTCTTC. Protein product: CASSDTTSGSYNEQFF.

The chain employs TRBV4-1 and TRBJ2-7; weak D call: TRBD2 (5 bases). Per the germline V gene, CDR1 is MGHRA and CDR2 is YSYEKL. The CDR3 is made up of 13 amino acids. Trimming left V 8 bases short and J 4 bases short, with 15 bases between. The CDR3 protein is CASGAVLGYEQYF. DNA for the CDR3: TGCGCCAGCGGAGCGGTGCTTGGGTACGAGCAGTACTTC.

The chain employs TRBV25-1 and TRBJ2-2; maybe TRBD1 (6 bases). This CDR3 comprises 17 residues. Trimming stripped 1 base from V and 6 bases from J, with 18 bases between. The germline V gene encodes CDR1 MGHDK and CDR2 SYGVNS. CDR3 in amino acids: CASSEFVVRGSSGELFF. The CDR3 region has the DNA TGTGCCAGCAGTGAATTTGTAGTCAGGGGATCGTCCGGGGAGCTGTTTTTT.

The genes are TRBV5-4 and TRBJ1-6, with D hard to call. The length of the CDR3 is 15 residues. Between the trimmed V and J ends, which lost 1 base and 4 bases, there was a span of 9 bases. Per germline, CDR1 SGHNT and CDR2 YYREEE (reference sequence). The CDR3 DNA reads TGTGCCAGCAGCTTGTGGCGGGATTATAATTCACCCCTCCACTTT. Translation gives CASSLWRDYNSPLHF. The complete variable domain, with remaining parts taken from reference TRBV5-4 and TRBJ1-6, reads ETGVTQSPTHLIKTRGQQVTLRCSSQSGHNTVSWYQQALGQGPQFIFQYYREEENGRGNFPPRFSGLQFPNYSSELNVNALELDDSALYLCASSLWRDYNSPLHFGNGTRLTVT.

The CDR3 protein is CAYEGGQGGTEAFF. The CDR3 DNA reads TGTGCCTACGAGGGGGGACAGGGCGGCACTGAAGCTTTCTTT. The chain uses TRBV11-1 and TRBJ1-1, with 9 bases fitting TRBD1. Germline assignment: CDR1 SGHAT and CDR2 FQDESV (reference sequence). Losses at the gene ends were 11 bases for V and 4 bases for J; bases not matched to a gene: 11. This CDR3 has 14 residues.

This chain links TRBV2 with TRBJ1-5, with 7 bases fitting TRBD1. The CDR3 has 19 amino acids. Germline V lookup: CDR1 SNHLY, CDR2 FYNNEI. Trimming took 7 bases from V and 1 from J; bases not matched to a gene: 19. The CDR3 loop is CASTKTPVTGIGSNQPQHF. The CDR3 DNA reads as TGTGCCAGCACCAAAACCCCCGTGACAGGGATAGGAAGCAATCAGCCCCAGCATTTT.